One and the same sample provided the 13 T cell receptor beta chains below, sequenced in a study of CD8+CD57+ T cells in acquired aplastic anemia. Researchers used genomic DNA as the template to profile TCR beta VDJ and CDR3. From the reads, TCRdb called clonotypes with MiXCR, one entry per CDR3 protein. The table lists 150,000 to 200,000 distinct CDR3 sequences, around half of them singletons, with 8% to 10% in the top ten. Previously, flow cytometry had revealed CD8+CD57+ cell expansion in the patients chosen for sequencing. Sequenced material: sorted CD4+, CD8+, or CD8+CD57+ T cells (not recorded which) from PBMCs. Receptors originate from a human donor with aplastic anemia.

V is TRBV10-3 and J is TRBJ1-1; 10 bases match TRBD1. Per germline, CDR1 ENHRY and CDR2 SYGVKD. Trimming took 7 bases from V and 7 from J; bases not matched to a gene: 6. This CDR3 comprises 13 residues. The CDR3 loop is CAITWDRGREAFF. The CDR3 DNA follows: TGTGCCATCACTTGGGACAGGGGACGTGAAGCTTTCTTT.

The chain has TRBV11-1 and TRBJ2-1; D may be TRBD2 (5 bases). V was clipped by 0 bases and J by 6 bases, with 9 bases between them. Germline V lookup: CDR1 SGHAT, CDR2 FQDESV (reference sequence). The CDR3 runs to 14 residues. This CDR3 reads CASSLATNFNEQFF. The DNA for the CDR3 is TGTGCCAGCAGCTTAGCGACTAACTTCAATGAGCAGTTCTTC.

This clonotype was observed at least ten times. The chain uses TRBV3-1 and TRBJ1-2; D ambiguous. The length of the CDR3 is 11 residues. Between the trimmed V and J ends, which lost 3 bases and 4 bases, there was a span of 3 bases. Germline values: CDR1 LGHDT, CDR2 YNNKEL (reference sequence). The CDR3 sequence is CASSQAYGYTF. The DNA of the CDR3 is TGTGCCAGCAGCCAGGCCTATGGCTACACCTTC.

In regard to this clonotype: The junction departs from the called germline gene at one end, perhaps through a read error. The chain uses TRBV5-6 and TRBJ1-4; 8 positions agree with TRBD1. Germline CDR1 reads SGHDT; CDR2 reads YYEEEE. The CDR3 covers 14 residues. This chain's CDR3 is CASSLKQGGERLFF. CDR3 DNA sequence: TGTGCCAGCAGCTTGAAACAGGGGGGTGAAAGACTGTTTTTT.

This clonotype came up many times. The chain joins TRBV9 to TRBJ1-2; D not certain. The CDR3 totals 13 residues. Per germline, CDR1 SGDLS and CDR2 YYNGEE. With 0 bases removed from V and 8 bases from J, the gap between germline ends came to 11 bases. Here the CDR3 reads CASSVGGGQGYTF. The DNA for the CDR3 is TGTGCCAGCAGCGTAGGGGGAGGGCAGGGCTACACCTTC. Looking up the rest from reference TRBV9 and TRBJ1-2 gives the full variable domain: DSGVTQTPKHLITATGQRVTLRCSPRSGDLSVYWYQQSLDQGLQFLIQYYNGEERAKGNILERFSAQQFPDLHSELNLSSLELGDSALYFCASSVGGGQGYTFGSGTRLTVV.

The genes are TRBV29-1 and TRBJ2-2, with D hard to call. CDR1 and CDR2 (germline): SQVTM, ANQGSEA. Trimming took off 8 bases at V and 3 bases at J, with 19 bases between the two ends. This CDR3 has 15 residues. In DNA form, the CDR3 reads TGCAGCCCCCGGGCGTACTTTCGGTACACCGGGGAGCTGTTTTTT. Protein: CSPRAYFRYTGELFF.

This clonotype was observed a few times. The chain combines TRBV15 with TRBJ2-7, with TRBD1 matching over 8 bases. CDR1 is LNHNV and CDR2 is YYDKDF in the germline V gene (reference sequence). The CDR3 length is 14 residues. The V gene end was trimmed by 0 bases and the J gene end by 7 bases; junction bases not matched to a gene: 5. As DNA, the CDR3 is TGTGCCACCAGCAGAGATCAGGGGGCGCGTGAGCAGTACTTC. Protein sequence: CATSRDQGAREQYF.

This clonotype was found many times. The rearrangement uses TRBV12-3 or TRBV12-4 and TRBJ2-2; perhaps TRBD1 as D (6 bases). This CDR3 is built from 15 residues. V gave up 5 bases and J gave up 6 bases, with 16 bases separating them. The CDR3 DNA sequence: TGTGCCAGCAGTGTCTACAGGGTCCTGGCCGGGGAGCTGTTTTTT. Translating gives CASSVYRVLAGELFF.

Remarks on this clonotype: This may be a read error, as it is one base from a much larger clone. This chain joins TRBV6-5 and TRBJ1-2; D remains ambiguous. Germline CDR1 MNHEY, CDR2 SVGAGI. With 2 bases removed from V and 0 bases from J, the gap between germline ends came to 4 bases. This CDR3 comprises 13 residues. The CDR3, as DNA: TGTGCCAGCAGTTACATGGCTAACTATGGCTACACCTTC. This codes for CASSYMANYGYTF.

This clonotype was observed at least ten times. The J gene is TRBJ2-2, the V gene TRBV14; perhaps TRBD1 as D (5 bases). The CDR3 runs 13 residues. V shed 5 bases and J shed 4 bases, with 8 bases lying between them. In germline, CDR1 is SGHDN, CDR2 FVKESK. The CDR3 bases are TGTGCCAGCAGCGGACAAATCACCGGGGAGCTGTTTTTT. The encoded protein is CASSGQITGELFF.

The table lists this clonotype with many counts. This rearrangement joins TRBV24-1 to TRBJ2-7; the D gene could be TRBD1 or TRBD2 (5 bases each). The germline V and J ends were trimmed by 7 bases and 0 bases, with 6 bases remaining between them. The CDR3 length is 12 residues. The germline V gene has CDR1 KGHDR and CDR2 SFDVKD. CDR3 bases: TGTGCCACCAGGGGGGACTCCTACGAGCAGTACTTC. Its protein is CATRGDSYEQYF.

The chain employs TRBV30 and TRBJ2-2; D is unresolved. The CDR3 has 13 amino acids. The V end was cut by 0 bases, the J end by 3 bases, with 5 bases between. Germline-derived CDR1 and CDR2 are GTSNPN and SVGIG (reference sequence). This chain's CDR3 is CAWSVRDTGELFF. In DNA form, the CDR3 reads TGTGCCTGGAGTGTACGGGACACCGGGGAGCTGTTTTTT.

This clonotype was picked up a small number of times. The chain carries TRBV10-3 and TRBJ2-7, with D uncertain. CDR3 length equals 12 residues. The germline CDR1 and CDR2 sequences are ENHRY and SYGVKD. Trimming left V 6 bases short and J 1 base short, with 7 bases between. The CDR3 loop is CAIRDGSYEQYF. CDR3 DNA sequence: TGTGCCATCAGGGACGGATCCTACGAGCAGTACTTC.